This is a list of T cell receptor beta chains from one sample in a study of blood T cell repertoires in COVID-19. Using immunoSEQ multiplex PCR, the repertoire was profiled, and TCRdb retains in-frame clones only, with some absent. Seen here are about 94,000 clones, 80% observed once, and the top ten hold around 20%. The sample consisted of peripheral blood. The source is a human donor in a cohort sampled during active COVID-19. Both conserved end residues are part of each CDR3. The D gene is left open where the match is weak. Some rows have no size entry. The others give once, few or many, or a class for an expanded clone.

size: NA; D: TRBD1; V: TRBV5-1; J: TRBJ1-2; CDR3: CASSPGGTGSYGYTF; DNA: TGCGCCAGCAGCCCGGGAGGGACAGGGAGCTATGGCTACACCTTC
size: NA; D: NA; V: TRBV11-2; J: TRBJ2-4; CDR3: CASSQGGWREINQNIQYF; DNA: TGTGCCAGCAGCCAAGGGGGGTGGCGGGAGATCAACCAAAACATTCAGTACTTC
size: NA; D: TRBD1; V: TRBV11-2; J: TRBJ1-3; CDR3: CASSFAGQGGLSGNTIYF; DNA: TGTGCCAGCAGCTTCGCGGGACAGGGGGGACTCTCTGGAAACACCATATATTTT
size: NA; D: NA; V: TRBV6-6; J: TRBJ2-7; CDR3: CASSPSNEQYF; DNA: TGTGCCAGCAGTCCCTCTAACGAGCAGTACTTC
size: NA; D: NA; V: TRBV10-3; J: TRBJ1-1; CDR3: CAIRLDRMNTEAFF; DNA: TGTGCCATCAGGCTGGACAGAATGAACACTGAAGCTTTCTTT
size: NA; D: TRBD1; V: TRBV7-6; J: TRBJ2-3; CDR3: CASSRTGQTSTDTQYF; DNA: TGTGCCAGCAGCCGCACGGGACAGACTAGCACAGATACGCAGTATTTT
size: NA; D: NA; V: TRBV19; J: TRBJ2-7; CDR3: CARCRHRDHEQYF; DNA: TGTGCCAGATGTCGGCACAGGGACCACGAGCAGTACTTC
size: NA; D: TRBD2; V: TRBV11-2; J: TRBJ2-7; CDR3: CASSLVGLAGAGYEQYF; DNA: TGTGCCAGCAGCTTAGTGGGACTAGCGGGAGCAGGCTACGAGCAGTACTTC
size: few; D: NA; V: TRBV12-3/TRBV12-4; J: TRBJ2-7; CDR3: CASSASTSYEQYF; DNA: TGTGCCAGCAGTGCCTCGACTAGCTACGAGCAGTACTTC
size: few; D: NA; V: TRBV5-4; J: TRBJ2-7; CDR3: CASSLDSFPAYEQYF; DNA: TGTGCCAGCAGCTTGGATAGCTTCCCTGCCTACGAGCAGTACTTC
size: NA; D: TRBD2; V: TRBV11-2; J: TRBJ2-1; CDR3: CASSISGTSGRGEQFF; DNA: TGTGCCAGCAGCATCTCCGGGACTAGCGGGAGGGGTGAGCAGTTCTTC
size: NA; D: TRBD2; V: TRBV6-2/TRBV6-3; J: TRBJ2-1; CDR3: CVSSFLAGSYNEQFF; DNA: TGTGTCAGCAGCTTTCTAGCGGGCTCCTACAATGAGCAGTTCTTC
size: NA; D: TRBD1; V: TRBV28; J: TRBJ1-5; CDR3: CASSLTTGGQPQHF; DNA: TGTGCCAGCAGTTTAACCACAGGGGGCCAGCCCCAGCATTTT
size: NA; D: NA; V: TRBV3-1/TRBV3-2; J: TRBJ1-1; CDR3: CASSQDLGGLEAFF; DNA: TGTGCCAGCAGCCAAGATCTTGGAGGGCTTGAAGCTTTCTTT
size: few; D: TRBD1; V: TRBV7-2; J: TRBJ1-1; CDR3: CASSLQGTDTEAFF; DNA: TGTGCCAGCAGCTTGCAGGGGACAGACACTGAAGCTTTCTTT
size: few; D: NA; V: TRBV5-1; J: TRBJ2-7; CDR3: CASSPDSGYEQYF; DNA: TGCGCCAGCAGTCCCGACAGTGGTTACGAGCAGTACTTC
size: NA; D: NA; V: TRBV28; J: TRBJ1-2; CDR3: CASSPIASGYTF; DNA: TGTGCCAGCAGTCCTATAGCGTCTGGCTACACCTTC
size: NA; D: TRBD2; V: TRBV30; J: TRBJ2-2; CDR3: CAWSEGTRTGELFF; DNA: TGTGCCTGGAGTGAGGGGACTAGGACCGGGGAGCTGTTTTTT
size: many; D: NA; V: TRBV10-2; J: TRBJ1-5; CDR3: CASSKQGNQPQHF; DNA: TGCGCCAGCAGTAAACAGGGCAATCAGCCCCAGCATTTT
size: NA; D: TRBD1; V: TRBV7-7; J: TRBJ2-5; CDR3: CASSEGTGGQETQYF; DNA: TGTGCCAGCAGCGAAGGGACAGGGGGGCAAGAGACCCAGTACTTC
size: NA; D: NA; V: TRBV5-8; J: TRBJ2-5; CDR3: CASSLLHAGRETQYF; DNA: TGTGCCAGCAGCCTGCTCCACGCAGGGCGAGAGACCCAGTACTTC
size: NA; D: NA; V: TRBV5-4; J: TRBJ2-3; CDR3: CASSLSQTDTQYF; DNA: TGTGCCAGCAGCTTGTCACAAACAGATACGCAGTATTTT
size: NA; D: NA; V: TRBV6-5; J: TRBJ2-5; CDR3: CASSPRGGEWETQYF; DNA: TGTGCCAGCAGTCCTAGGGGGGGGGAGTGGGAGACCCAGTACTTC
size: NA; D: NA; V: TRBV30; J: TRBJ1-1; CDR3: CAWSVSGSTEAFF; DNA: TGTGCCTGGAGTGTGTCTGGGAGCACTGAAGCTTTCTTT
size: NA; D: TRBD1; V: TRBV18; J: TRBJ2-1; CDR3: CASSPNGQGLNNEQFF; DNA: TGTGCCAGCTCACCAAATGGACAGGGGCTCAACAATGAGCAGTTCTTC
size: NA; D: TRBD2; V: TRBV11-3; J: TRBJ2-1; CDR3: CASSLVREGGEQFF; DNA: TGTGCCAGCAGCTTAGTCCGGGAGGGAGGGGAGCAGTTCTTC
size: NA; D: NA; V: TRBV4-1; J: TRBJ2-7; CDR3: CASRQGTLENYEQYF; DNA: TGCGCCAGCAGGCAGGGGACCCTAGAGAACTACGAGCAGTACTTC
size: once; D: TRBD1; V: TRBV19; J: TRBJ1-2; CDR3: CASRSGTGYGYTF; DNA: TGTGCCAGCCGCTCCGGGACAGGGTATGGCTACACCTTC
size: NA; D: NA; V: TRBV4-1; J: TRBJ1-5; CDR3: CASSQESNQPQHF; DNA: TGCGCCAGCAGCCAGGAGAGCAATCAGCCCCAGCATTTT
size: NA; D: NA; V: TRBV5-4; J: TRBJ2-5; CDR3: CASSLGRREETQYF; DNA: TGTGCCAGCAGCTTGGGTCGCAGGGAAGAGACCCAGTACTTC
size: NA; D: TRBD2; V: TRBV20-1; J: TRBJ2-1; CDR3: CSASPLAESYNEQFF; DNA: TGCAGTGCTAGTCCTCTAGCGGAGAGCTACAATGAGCAGTTCTTC
size: NA; D: TRBD2; V: TRBV5-6; J: TRBJ2-7; CDR3: CASSFGTSSYEQYF; DNA: TGTGCCAGCAGCTTCGGGACTAGCTCGTACGAGCAGTACTTC
size: NA; D: TRBD1; V: TRBV7-2; J: TRBJ1-3; CDR3: CASSADRNSGNTIYF; DNA: TGTGCCAGCAGCGCGGACAGGAACTCTGGAAACACCATATATTTT
size: once; D: NA; V: TRBV18; J: TRBJ1-1; CDR3: CASSPLDSQNTEAFF; DNA: TGTGCCAGCTCACCTCTAGACAGTCAGAACACTGAAGCTTTCTTT
size: NA; D: TRBD1; V: TRBV28; J: TRBJ1-2; CDR3: CASSLTGATPQNYGYTF; DNA: TGTGCCAGCAGTCTGACAGGGGCGACACCTCAGAACTATGGCTACACCTTC
size: NA; D: NA; V: TRBV3-1/TRBV3-2; J: TRBJ1-2; CDR3: CASSQLEGGYTF; DNA: TGTGCCAGCAGCCAACTTGAGGGCGGCTACACCTTC
size: NA; D: NA; V: TRBV6-5; J: TRBJ2-3; CDR3: CASSYSGTRHDTQYF; DNA: TGTGCCAGCAGTTATTCCGGGACACGGCATGATACGCAGTATTTT
size: NA; D: NA; V: TRBV19; J: TRBJ2-1; CDR3: CASSMDRTNNEQFF; DNA: TGTGCCAGTAGTATGGACAGGACTAACAATGAGCAGTTCTTC
size: NA; D: NA; V: TRBV30; J: TRBJ1-2; CDR3: CAWSTEQGGYTF; DNA: TGTGCCTGGAGTACCGAACAGGGTGGCTACACCTTC
size: NA; D: TRBD2; V: TRBV10-3; J: TRBJ2-1; CDR3: CAISSTSGRRNEQFF; DNA: TGTGCCATCAGCTCGACTAGCGGGAGACGTAATGAGCAGTTCTTC
size: NA; D: TRBD1; V: TRBV7-9; J: TRBJ1-1; CDR3: CASSELPGTGGAGTEAFF; DNA: TGTGCCAGCAGCGAGCTCCCCGGGACAGGGGGCGCTGGGACTGAAGCTTTCTTT
size: NA; D: TRBD1; V: TRBV5-5; J: TRBJ2-5; CDR3: CASSIRQGAAETQYF; DNA: TGTGCCAGCAGCATAAGACAGGGGGCGGCAGAGACCCAGTACTTC
size: few; D: TRBD1; V: TRBV18; J: TRBJ1-2; CDR3: CASSPQGADGYTF; DNA: TGTGCCAGCTCACCACAGGGGGCCGATGGCTACACCTTC
size: NA; D: TRBD1; V: TRBV28; J: TRBJ1-2; CDR3: CASSYPGTGKRYGYTF; DNA: TGTGCCAGCAGTTACCCCGGGACAGGCAAGAGATATGGCTACACCTTC